The sequence of this T cell receptor (beta chain) was determined in a study of monozygotic twins with inflammatory bowel disease. With eight separate reactions per sample, the authors made cDNA. With the 5' RACE reads reprocessed, TCRdb shows one record per CDR3 protein and no DNA. Its table lists just over 300,000 distinct CDR3 sequences. This CDR3 region has 16 residues. Germline CDR1 is SGHRS and CDR2 is YFSETQ. The sequenced sample consisted of blood. This chain uses TRBV5-1 with TRBJ2-3; the D call of TRBD1 rests on TCRdb alone, since no DNA is present to check it. The source is a human donor with ulcerative colitis or Crohn's disease, or a healthy co-twin of an affected twin (not recorded which). The CDR3 sequence is CASSLFTGAVTDTQYF. Combining the CDR3 with reference TRBV5-1 and TRBJ2-3 gives the whole variable domain KAGVTQTPRYLIKTRGQQVTLSCSPISGHRSVSWYQQTPGQGLQFLFEYFSETQRNKGNFPGRFSGRQFSNSRSEMNVSTLELGDSALYLCASSLFTGAVTDTQYFGPGTRLTVL.